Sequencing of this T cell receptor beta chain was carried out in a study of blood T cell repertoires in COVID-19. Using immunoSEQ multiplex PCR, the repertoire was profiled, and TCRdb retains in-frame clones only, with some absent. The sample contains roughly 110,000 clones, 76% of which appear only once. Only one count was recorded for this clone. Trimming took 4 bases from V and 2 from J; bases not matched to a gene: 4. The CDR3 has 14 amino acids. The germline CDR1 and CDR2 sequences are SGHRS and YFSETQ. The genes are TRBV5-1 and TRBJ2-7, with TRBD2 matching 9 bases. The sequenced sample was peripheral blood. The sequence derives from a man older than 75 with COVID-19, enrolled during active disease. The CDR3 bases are TGCGCCAGCAGCCCTAGCGGGGCGGCCTACGAGCAGTACTTC. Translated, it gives CASSPSGAAYEQYF. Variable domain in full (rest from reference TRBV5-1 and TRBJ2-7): KAGVTQTPRYLIKTRGQQVTLSCSPISGHRSVSWYQQTPGQGLQFLFEYFSETQRNKGNFPGRFSGRQFSNSRSEMNVSTLELGDSALYLCASSPSGAAYEQYFGPGTRLTVT.